This T cell receptor beta chain appears in the sequencing data of a study of T cell repertoires and HLA-DP antigens. On the study more broadly: CD4+ T cells were cocultured with HeLa cells expressing HLA-DP. Notes on the study in general: Antigen presentation used HeLa cells, with total CD4+ cells responding.

Profiling relied on immunoSEQ multiplex PCR, and the TCRdb table lists in-frame clones only, not all of them. The sample lists around 2,000 clones, roughly 70% occurring once. After 15 days' expansion, CD4+ cells were restimulated around 23 h with HeLa expressing allogeneic DPB1. Stimulation used HeLa cells expressing transduced HLA-DPA1/DPB1, HLA-DM, invariant chain and CD80. Cocultures used a 3:1 ratio of CD4+ cells to 100 Gy-irradiated HeLa, with 45 to 50 U/mL IL-2. Between the trimmed V and J ends, which lost 1 base and 10 bases, there was a span of 11 bases. In germline, CDR1 is SEHNR, CDR2 FQNEAQ (reference sequence). CDR3 length equals 14 residues.

The sequencing input was CD137- CD4+ T cells from cultured PBMCs. This chain connects TRBV7-9 to TRBJ1-6, with D hard to call. This TCR derives from a man in his fifties or sixties in good health and CMV-seronegative. The CDR3 region has the DNA TGTGCCAGCAGCTTAGACGGCACGGGATCACCCCTCCACTTT. Translated: CASSLDGTGSPLHF.